Shown below are 16 T cell receptor beta chains from a single sample sequenced in a study of CD8 T cells in Susac syndrome. RNA was extracted with the RNeasy kit, and a quantity of roughly 0.45 to 1 ug was reverse transcribed using random hexamers. A single record per CDR3 protein comes from TCRdb applying MiXCR to the immunoSEQ multiplex PCR reads. The repertoire has about 130,000 distinct CDR3 sequences, more than 90% of them found once; the top ten carry 0.21%. The sequencing sample was made of CD8+ T cells from PBMCs. Source of these receptors: a human donor with Susac syndrome.

The V call is TRBV20-1, the J call TRBJ2-3; TRBD2 matches at 9 bases. CDR1 and CDR2 (germline): DFQATT, SNEGSKA (reference sequence). V shed 6 bases, J shed 4 bases, and the junction held 11 bases outside the gene matches. The CDR3 totals 15 residues. The CDR3 sequence: CSAPGERGDSDTQYF. The CDR3 DNA is TGCAGTGCCCCGGGCGAGCGGGGGGACTCAGATACGCAGTATTTT.

The CDR3 bases are TGTGCCAGCAGCCGGGAAGCGGGGGCGGGAGAGACCCAGTACTTC. It yields the protein CASSREAGAGETQYF. This chain links TRBV3-1 with TRBJ2-5; 8 nucleotides match TRBD2. The germline gives CDR1 LGHDT, CDR2 YNNKEL (reference sequence). The CDR3 loop spans 15 amino acids. With 4 bases clipped from V and 4 bases from J, the junction kept 8 bases outside the gene matches.

J is TRBJ2-1 and V is TRBV20-1; 8 nucleotides agree with TRBD1. The germline CDR1 and CDR2 sequences are DFQATT and SNEGSKA (reference sequence). The CDR3 runs to 14 residues. Trimming took 0 bases from V and 3 from J; bases not matched to a gene: 1. CDR3 region: CSAREDRDYNEQFF. The CDR3 bases are TGCAGTGCTAGAGAGGACAGGGACTACAATGAGCAGTTCTTC.

V and J are TRBV7-8 and TRBJ2-2, with D hard to call. V lost 1 base, J lost 4 bases, and 13 bases lay in between. Germline V lookup: CDR1 SGHVS, CDR2 FQNEAQ. This CDR3 spans 16 amino acids. The CDR3, as DNA: TGTGCCAGCAGCTTAGTCCCGGACCTTATCACCGGGGAGCTGTTTTTT. Protein sequence: CASSLVPDLITGELFF. Full variable domain (remainder filled in from reference TRBV7-8 and TRBJ2-2): GAGVSQSPRYKVAKRGQDVALRCDPISGHVSLFWYQQALGQGPEFLTYFQNEAQLDKSGLPSDRFFAERPEGSVSTLKIQRTQQEDSAVYLCASSLVPDLITGELFFGEGSRLTVL.

The chain couples TRBV12-3 or TRBV12-4 to TRBJ1-1; a weak D match, TRBD1 (5 bases). Trimming took off 7 bases at V and 4 bases at J, with 10 bases between the two ends. There are 12 residues in the CDR3. For the CDR3, the DNA is TGTGCCAGCACCGACAGCACCACTGAAGCTTTCTTT. Its translation: CASTDSTTEAFF.

The chain employs TRBV7-3 and TRBJ2-6; D remains ambiguous. In germline, CDR1 is SGHTA, CDR2 FQGTGA. V shed 2 bases and J shed 1 base, with 6 bases lying between them. The CDR3 runs to 15 residues. CDR3: CASSLFGSGANVLTF. In DNA, the CDR3 is TGTGCCAGCAGCTTATTCGGGTCTGGGGCCAACGTCCTGACTTTC.

The CDR3 sequence: CASGLVRSGELKPYEQYF. In nucleotides, the CDR3 is TGTGCTAGTGGTTTGGTACGGTCCGGCGAGCTGAAACCCTACGAGCAGTACTTC. V and J are TRBV12-5 and TRBJ2-7; unclear D gene. V was shortened by 0 bases and J by 2 bases, with 20 bases between the two germline ends. The CDR3 contains 18 residues. CDR1 and CDR2 from the germline V gene are LGHNT and FRNRAP.

This clonotype came up once. The chain couples TRBV7-2 to TRBJ1-1; TRBD1 aligns across 11 bases. Germline assignment: CDR1 SGHTA and CDR2 FQGNSA. CDR3 length: 16 amino acids. The J segment lost 1 base and the V segment lost 4 bases, leaving 5 bases of the junction unmatched. CDR3 nucleotide sequence: TGTGCCAGCAGCTCTTGGACAGGGGGCAGGAACACTGAAGCTTTCTTT. It yields the protein CASSSWTGGRNTEAFF.

This sequence joins TRBV20-1 and TRBJ1-1; 8 bases are shared with TRBD1. Per the germline V gene, CDR1 is DFQATT and CDR2 is SNEGSKA (reference sequence). Germline trimming cut 4 bases from V and 1 base from J; bases unmatched to any gene: 2. The CDR3 contains 13 residues. The CDR3 loop reads CSATDRENTEAFF. CDR3 sequence (DNA): TGCAGTGCTACGGACAGGGAGAACACTGAAGCTTTCTTT.

The chain links TRBV20-1 to TRBJ2-3, with D perhaps TRBD2 (5 bases). Germline V lookup: CDR1 DFQATT, CDR2 SNEGSKA (reference sequence). The CDR3 is 17 residues long. V lost 0 bases, J lost 0 bases, and 16 bases lay in between. Here the CDR3 DNA reads TGCAGTGCTAGAGACCCCGGAAGCGGTCGTAGCACAGATACGCAGTATTTT. Its protein is CSARDPGSGRSTDTQYF.

V and J are TRBV7-9 and TRBJ2-7, with 7 nucleotides matching TRBD1. The ends lost 3 bases at V and 4 bases at J; junction bases unmatched: 6. The CDR3 extends over 14 amino acids. Germline CDR1 SEHNR, CDR2 FQNEAQ (reference sequence). The CDR3 DNA reads as TGTGCCAGCAGCTTTGGGACAGCAGAATACGAGCAGTACTTC. This translates into CASSFGTAEYEQYF.

The chain uses TRBV12-5 and TRBJ1-1; D is unresolved. Trimming removed 2 bases from V and 0 bases from J, with 7 bases in between. CDR3 length equals 14 residues. Per the germline V gene, CDR1 is LGHNT and CDR2 is FRNRAP. The CDR3 reads CASGLFHVNTEAFF. CDR3 nucleotide sequence: TGTGCTAGTGGTTTGTTCCATGTGAACACTGAAGCTTTCTTT.

This chain uses TRBV9 with TRBJ2-7, with D perhaps matching TRBD2 (7 bases). Trimming took off 4 bases at V and 0 bases at J, with 14 bases between the two ends. Germline loops: CDR1 SGDLS, CDR2 YYNGEE. The CDR3 consists of 15 residues. The CDR3 reads CASSRGGGPSYEQYF. The DNA for the CDR3 is TGTGCCAGCAGCAGGGGGGGCGGACCCTCCTACGAGCAGTACTTC.

The genes are TRBV6-4 and TRBJ1-1, with a tentative D call TRBD1 (5 bases). CDR3 size: 15 residues. Germline lookup yields CDR1 MRHNA and CDR2 SNTAGT. Trimming pared 3 bases from V and 1 base from J, leaving 12 bases between. CDR3 sequence (DNA): TGTGCCAGCAGTGAGTTACCAGGGTCGAACACTGAAGCTTTCTTT. This translates into CASSELPGSNTEAFF.

The chain joins TRBV30 to TRBJ1-5; D unresolved. The V gene's germline CDR1 is GTSNPN and CDR2 SVGIG (reference sequence). This CDR3 has 15 residues. V was pared by 0 bases and J by 3 bases, with 12 bases between. In DNA form, the CDR3 reads TGTGCCTGGAGTGTACGGCAACTCGTCAATCAGCCCCAGCATTTT. Translation gives CAWSVRQLVNQPQHF.

CDR3 loop: CSARDSQGSPEAFF. CDR3 in DNA: TGCAGTGCTAGAGATTCGCAGGGGAGCCCTGAAGCTTTCTTT. The chain combines TRBV20-1 with TRBJ1-1; tentatively, D is TRBD1 (6 bases). CDR1 is DFQATT and CDR2 is SNEGSKA in the germline V gene (reference sequence). This CDR3 is built from 14 residues. V lost 0 bases to trimming and J lost 6 bases, with 14 bases between them.